The 30 T cell receptor beta chains below come from one sample, sequenced in a study of early T cells in non-severe SARS-CoV-2 infection. TCRdb recomputed calls from the 5' RACE reads with MiXCR, one row per CDR3 protein. The data hold about 60,000 distinct CDR3 sequences, with approximately 12% observed a single time. Sequencing was performed on whole blood. These receptors were obtained from an adult who was a healthcare worker with PCR-confirmed SARS-CoV-2 infection or an uninfected control (not recorded which).

This clonotype was detected many times. V and J are TRBV28 and TRBJ2-4; TRBD2 is a possible D gene (5 bases). V dropped 2 bases and J dropped 0 bases, with 8 bases sitting between them. CDR1 is MDHEN and CDR2 is SYDVKM in the germline V gene. CDR3 size: 15 residues. CDR3 protein: CASSLRGLAKNIQYF. The CDR3 nucleotides read TGTGCCAGCAGTTTACGGGGTCTAGCCAAAAACATTCAGTACTTC.

This clonotype was found many times. The chain is built from TRBV2 and TRBJ1-4; D ambiguous. Trimming shortened V by 5 bases and J by 7 bases, and 17 bases separated the two germline ends. This CDR3 comprises 15 residues. Germline V gene lookup returns CDR1 SNHLY and CDR2 FYNNEI. CDR3 nucleotides: TGTGCCAGCAGTACACCACTACAAGGTCGTGAAAAACTGTTTTTT. This encodes CASSTPLQGREKLFF. Supplemented by reference TRBV2 and TRBJ1-4, the full variable domain reads EPEVTQTPSHQVTQMGQEVILRCVPISNHLYFYWYRQILGQKVEFLVSFYNNEISEKSEIFDDQFSVERPDGSNFTLKIRSTKLEDSAMYFCASSTPLQGREKLFFGSGTQLSVL.

In this sample, this clonotype turned up many times. The chain recombines TRBV29-1 with TRBJ1-4; perhaps TRBD1 as D (5 bases). CDR1 SQVTM and CDR2 ANQGSEA come from the germline V gene. The V and J ends lost 7 bases and 4 bases respectively, with 10 bases between them. The CDR3 is 12 amino acids. CDR3 loop: CSGLGRNEKLFF. As DNA, the CDR3 is TGCAGCGGATTGGGGCGTAATGAAAAACTGTTTTTT.

V is TRBV29-1 and J is TRBJ2-5; D unclear. Trimming removed 3 bases from V and 5 bases from J, with 10 bases in between. CDR1 SQVTM and CDR2 ANQGSEA come from the germline V gene. The CDR3 consists of 12 residues. The DNA for the CDR3 is TGCAGCGTTGATAGCCCCCGCGAGACCCAGTACTTC. Its protein is CSVDSPRETQYF.

This clonotype was seen a few times. The V gene is TRBV28, the J gene TRBJ2-7; 11 bases fit TRBD2. V lost 7 bases and J lost 3; bases outside the gene matches: 8. The CDR3 loop spans 15 amino acids. CDR1 and CDR2 (germline): MDHEN, SYDVKM. The CDR3 bases are TGTGCCAGCACCAATTCGGGACTAGCGGACTACGAGCAGTACTTC. This translates into CASTNSGLADYEQYF.

This clonotype was seen at least ten times. The chain joins TRBV28 to TRBJ2-1; 10 bases are a match to TRBD1. The germline V gene encodes CDR1 MDHEN and CDR2 SYDVKM. The junction had 3 bases not matched to a gene; V was cut back by 4 bases and J by 3 bases. The CDR3 extends over 15 amino acids. CDR3 DNA: TGTGCCAGCAGTTCGAGGACAGGGGGCTACAATGAGCAGTTCTTC. Translated: CASSSRTGGYNEQFF.

V and J are TRBV12-3 or TRBV12-4 and TRBJ1-1; TRBD1 is a possible D gene (5 bases). This CDR3 has 14 amino acids. V lost 6 bases and J lost 4, with 15 bases in between. Here the CDR3 reads CASRAQGISTEAFF. The CDR3 DNA is TGTGCCAGCAGGGCCCAGGGAATTTCCACTGAAGCTTTCTTT.

This clonotype was detected a few times. The chain couples TRBV9 to TRBJ2-3; 9 positions match TRBD2. The junction had 16 bases not matched to a gene; V was cut back by 4 bases and J by 4 bases. From germline, CDR1 is SGDLS and CDR2 YYNGEE. CDR3 length equals 18 residues. CDR3 amino acids: CASSSRGNAGGPPDTQYF. CDR3 sequence (DNA): TGTGCCAGCAGCTCCCGTGGGAATGCGGGAGGGCCCCCAGATACGCAGTATTTT.

This clonotype was detected only a few times. V is TRBV4-2 and J is TRBJ2-3, with D perhaps being TRBD1 or TRBD2 (5 bases each). Germline V gives CDR1 LGHNA, CDR2 YNFKEQ. This CDR3 spans 13 amino acids. Trimming removed 1 base from V and 5 bases from J, with 7 bases in between. The CDR3 spells CASSQGGGDTQYF. The CDR3 bases are TGTGCCAGCAGCCAAGGTGGGGGAGATACGCAGTATTTT.

Only a few counts were recorded for this clonotype. This chain links TRBV7-2 with TRBJ2-3; 13 bases are a match to TRBD2. This CDR3 is 16 amino acids long. Per the germline V gene, CDR1 is SGHTA and CDR2 is FQGNSA. Trimming took 5 bases from V and 2 from J; bases not matched to a gene: 4. CDR3 residues: CASSTGLAGNTDTQYF. In DNA form, the CDR3 reads TGTGCCAGCAGCACGGGACTAGCGGGGAACACAGATACGCAGTATTTT.

The V and J genes are TRBV19 and TRBJ2-2; D is unclear. Looked up from germline, CDR1 is LNHDA and CDR2 is SQIVND (reference sequence). The CDR3 is made up of 14 amino acids. The V end lost 0 bases, the J end lost 7 bases, and 9 bases lay between the germline ends. The CDR3 loop reads CASSIDSSNGELFF. The CDR3 DNA sequence: TGTGCCAGTAGTATAGATTCGTCGAACGGGGAGCTGTTTTTT.

This clonotype was detected only a few times. The chain carries TRBV28 and TRBJ2-3, with 7 bases fitting TRBD2. The V segment lost 5 bases and the J segment 11 bases; nucleotides outside the gene matches: 16. The CDR3 loop spans 15 amino acids. Germline CDR1 is MDHEN and CDR2 is SYDVKM. This CDR3 reads CASSPQSGVNREQYF. CDR3 sequence (DNA): TGTGCCAGCAGTCCCCAGAGCGGGGTTAATCGGGAGCAGTATTTT.

The rearrangement links TRBV4-1 to TRBJ2-3; the match to TRBD2 covers 7 bases. Germline V CDR1 and CDR2: MGHRA, YSYEKL. V lost 1 base and J lost 5; bases outside the gene matches: 15. The CDR3 extends over 18 amino acids. The CDR3: CASSQAWLGLVGVDTQYF. The CDR3 region has the DNA TGCGCCAGCAGCCAAGCCTGGCTCGGACTAGTTGGGGTAGATACGCAGTATTTT.

The chain has TRBV30 and TRBJ1-4; D call uncertain. This CDR3 has 14 amino acids. CDR1 and CDR2 from the germline V gene are GTSNPN and SVGIG (reference sequence). V lost 3 bases and J 0 bases, leaving 8 bases between the germline ends. The CDR3, as DNA: TGTGCCTGGAGCAGAGCTGCAACTAATGAAAAACTGTTTTTT. This encodes CAWSRAATNEKLFF.

The chain couples TRBV28 to TRBJ2-5; perhaps D is TRBD1 or TRBD2 (7 bases each). The CDR3 length is 12 residues. V lost 8 bases, J lost 5 bases, and 12 bases lay in between. CDR1 and CDR2 from the germline V gene are MDHEN and SYDVKM. The CDR3 here is CASQGGLETQYF. The CDR3 nucleotides read TGTGCCAGCCAGGGGGGGCTGGAGACCCAGTACTTC.

This clonotype was seen more than once but under ten times. The DNA for the CDR3 is TGTGCCAGCAGTTACTCGTGGAGTTCCTATGGCTACACCTTC. Protein: CASSYSWSSYGYTF. This chain connects TRBV6-5 to TRBJ1-2, with D unclear. Germline V CDR1 and CDR2: MNHEY, SVGAGI. The CDR3 is 14 amino acids. The germline V and J ends were trimmed by 0 bases and 4 bases, with 9 bases remaining between them.

This clonotype was counted a few times. This chain connects TRBV5-8 to TRBJ1-1, with unresolved D. CDR3 length: 14 residues. The germline CDR1 and CDR2 sequences are SGHTS and YDEGEE. V lost 2 bases, J lost 4 bases, and 12 bases lay in between. The CDR3 sequence: CASSFGGHTTEAFF. For the CDR3, the DNA is TGTGCCAGCAGCTTCGGTGGGCATACCACTGAAGCTTTCTTT.

This clonotype was detected a few times. The V call is TRBV29-1, the J call TRBJ2-1; D possibly corresponds to TRBD2 (6 bases). The CDR3 sequence is 13 residues long. The V and J ends lost 5 bases and 4 bases respectively, with 12 bases between them. The germline V gene encodes CDR1 SQVTM and CDR2 ANQGSEA. As DNA, the CDR3 is TGCAGCGTTCGGGGGAGTTTGTACAATGAGCAGTTCTTC. This translates into CSVRGSLYNEQFF.

The genes are TRBV20-1 and TRBJ2-3; tentatively, D is TRBD2 (5 bases). Germline V gives CDR1 DFQATT, CDR2 SNEGSKA (reference sequence). The V gene lost 3 bases and the J gene lost 2 bases, with 15 bases spanning the gap. CDR3 length: 15 residues. The DNA for the CDR3 is TGCAGTGCTAGGCTTCGGGGTTCAAACACAGATACGCAGTATTTT. This sequence encodes CSARLRGSNTDTQYF.

The rearrangement uses TRBV27 and TRBJ1-2, with D maybe TRBD1 (6 bases). V was shortened by 8 bases and J by 4 bases, with 17 bases between the two germline ends. The CDR3 covers 14 residues. The germline CDR1 and CDR2 sequences are MNHEY and SMNVEV (reference sequence). For the CDR3, the DNA is TGTGCCAGCCGAGGGGGGGAAGGCATCTATGGCTACACCTTC. It codes for CASRGGEGIYGYTF.

The chain combines TRBV12-3 or TRBV12-4 with TRBJ2-7; D unresolved. Trimming pared 4 bases from V and 2 bases from J, leaving 6 bases between. The CDR3 is 12 amino acids. The DNA of the CDR3 is TGTGCCAGCAGTTCGGCAGCCTACGAGCAGTACTTC. Its protein is CASSSAAYEQYF.

This clonotype was recorded many times. This chain uses TRBV11-2 with TRBJ2-3, with D possibly matching TRBD2 (6 bases). The V and J ends lost 5 bases and 0 bases respectively, with 12 bases between them. The CDR3 contains 15 residues. Germline V CDR1 and CDR2: SGHAT, FQNNGV. This chain's CDR3 is CASSRGTVSTDTQYF. CDR3 in DNA: TGTGCCAGCAGCAGAGGGACTGTCAGCACAGATACGCAGTATTTT.

The rearrangement joins TRBV10-2 to TRBJ2-7; 12 bases are shared with TRBD2. CDR1 is WSHSY, CDR2 SAAADI, per germline. This CDR3 is 16 amino acids long. V shed 3 bases and J 5 bases; nucleotides not matched to a gene: 8. This chain's CDR3 is CASSDSILAGGNEQYF. The CDR3 DNA is TGCGCCAGCAGTGACTCGATACTAGCGGGGGGTAACGAGCAGTACTTC.

At least ten counts were recorded for this clonotype. The V call is TRBV4-2, the J call TRBJ2-7; D is tentatively TRBD1 or TRBD2 (7 bases each). V was shortened by 5 bases and J by 5 bases, with 22 bases between the two germline ends. The CDR3 is made up of 16 amino acids. Germline CDR1 LGHNA, CDR2 YNFKEQ. The CDR3 sequence: CASSSGGVAGPHEQYF. In DNA, the CDR3 is TGTGCCAGCAGCTCAGGGGGGGTAGCTGGGCCTCACGAGCAGTACTTC.

This clonotype has a handful of counts. The rearrangement uses TRBV4-3 and TRBJ1-2, with D perhaps TRBD1 (5 bases). This CDR3 is built from 17 residues. Germline CDR1 is LGHNA and CDR2 is YSLEER. Trimming took 4 bases from V and 0 from J, leaving 18 bases between them. In DNA form, the CDR3 reads TGCGCCAGCAGCCGATCCAGGGTAGCGGAGTCTAACTATGGCTACACCTTC. Protein: CASSRSRVAESNYGYTF.

The chain is built from TRBV20-1 and TRBJ2-5; 11 nucleotides agree with TRBD2. This CDR3 contains 15 residues. CDR1 and CDR2 from the germline V gene are DFQATT and SNEGSKA (reference sequence). V trimming: 5 bases; J trimming: 0 bases; junction bases outside the gene matches: 5. The CDR3 sequence: CSARSLAGDQETQYF. The CDR3 DNA sequence: TGCAGTGCTCGATCACTAGCGGGGGACCAAGAGACCCAGTACTTC.

This clonotype has only a few counts. The V call is TRBV29-1, the J call TRBJ2-2, with 7 bases matching TRBD2. CDR1 is SQVTM and CDR2 is ANQGSEA in the germline V gene. This CDR3 region has 13 residues. Germline trimming cut 7 bases from V and 5 bases from J; bases unmatched to any gene: 7. The CDR3 DNA follows: TGCAGCGGTGAGCGGGATAGGACCGGGGAGCTGTTTTTT. It specifies CSGERDRTGELFF.

This chain connects TRBV5-1 to TRBJ1-2, with D hard to call. Germline values: CDR1 SGHRS, CDR2 YFSETQ. CDR3 length: 13 residues. The ends were cut back, 0 bases at V and 1 base at J, with 4 bases in the middle. The CDR3 DNA sequence: TGCGCCAGCAGCTTGGCCAGTAACTATGGCTACACCTTC. Amino acids: CASSLASNYGYTF.

This clonotype was seen at least ten times. The J gene is TRBJ1-4, the V gene TRBV4-1; D is unclear. V was shortened by 1 base and J by 0 bases, with 9 bases between the two germline ends. Germline CDR1 is MGHRA and CDR2 is YSYEKL. CDR3 length: 16 amino acids. The CDR3 spells CASSQGTLATNEKLFF. The DNA for the CDR3 is TGCGCCAGCAGCCAAGGGACCTTAGCAACTAATGAAAAACTGTTTTTT.

This clonotype was counted ten times or more. V is TRBV6-2 or TRBV6-3 and J is TRBJ2-3, with 11 bases identical to TRBD2. J gave up 10 bases and V 6 bases, and 9 bases lay outside the gene matches. Germline loops: CDR1 MNHEY, CDR2 SVGEGT. This CDR3 comprises 14 residues. The CDR3 here is CASRGTSGARPQYF. In nucleotides, the CDR3 is TGTGCCAGCAGAGGGACTAGCGGTGCCCGACCGCAGTATTTT.